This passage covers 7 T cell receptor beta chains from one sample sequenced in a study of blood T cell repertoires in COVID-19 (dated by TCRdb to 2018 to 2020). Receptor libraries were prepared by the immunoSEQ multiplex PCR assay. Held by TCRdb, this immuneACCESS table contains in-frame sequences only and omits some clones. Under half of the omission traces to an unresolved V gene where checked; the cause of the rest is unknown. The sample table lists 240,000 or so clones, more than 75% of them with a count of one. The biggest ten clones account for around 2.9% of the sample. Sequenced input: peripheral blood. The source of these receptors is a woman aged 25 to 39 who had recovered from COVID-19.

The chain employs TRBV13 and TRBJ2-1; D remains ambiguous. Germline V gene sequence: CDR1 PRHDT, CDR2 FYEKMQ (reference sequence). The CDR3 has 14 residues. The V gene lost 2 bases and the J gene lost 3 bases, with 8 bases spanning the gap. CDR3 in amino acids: CASSLREDYNEQFF. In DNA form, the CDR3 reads TGTGCCAGCAGCTTACGCGAGGACTACAATGAGCAGTTCTTC. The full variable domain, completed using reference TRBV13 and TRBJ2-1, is AAGVIQSPRHLIKEKRETATLKCYPIPRHDTVYWYQQGPGQDPQFLISFYEKMQSDKGSIPDRFSAQQFSDYHSELNMSSLELGDSALYFCASSLREDYNEQFFGPGTRLTVL.

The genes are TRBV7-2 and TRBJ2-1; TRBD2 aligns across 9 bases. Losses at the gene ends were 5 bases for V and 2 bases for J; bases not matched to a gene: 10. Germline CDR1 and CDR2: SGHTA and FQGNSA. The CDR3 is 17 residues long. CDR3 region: CASSPWAGGPTYNEQFF. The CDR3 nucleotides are TGTGCCAGCAGCCCGTGGGCGGGGGGGCCGACCTACAATGAGCAGTTCTTC. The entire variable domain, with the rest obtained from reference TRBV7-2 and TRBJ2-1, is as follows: GAGVSQSPSNKVTEKGKDVELRCDPISGHTALYWYRQSLGQGLEFLIYFQGNSAPDKSGLPSDRFSAERTGGSVSTLTIQRTQQEDSAVYLCASSPWAGGPTYNEQFFGPGTRLTVL.

The CDR3 DNA follows: TGTGCCAGTAGTGTACAGGGGCCGTATAACACTGAAGCTTTCTTT. Protein product: CASSVQGPYNTEAFF. The chain couples TRBV19 to TRBJ1-1; 7 nucleotides match TRBD1. The ends lost 5 bases at V and 2 bases at J; junction bases unmatched: 8. CDR3 length equals 15 residues. CDR1 LNHDA and CDR2 SQIVND come from the germline V gene (reference sequence).

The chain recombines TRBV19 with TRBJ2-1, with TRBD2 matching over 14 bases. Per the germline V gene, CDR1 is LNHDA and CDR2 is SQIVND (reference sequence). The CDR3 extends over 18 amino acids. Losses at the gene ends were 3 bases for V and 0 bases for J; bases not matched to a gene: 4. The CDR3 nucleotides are TGTGCCAGTAGTATGGGACTAGCGGGAGACCTCTCCTACAATGAGCAGTTCTTC. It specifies CASSMGLAGDLSYNEQFF.

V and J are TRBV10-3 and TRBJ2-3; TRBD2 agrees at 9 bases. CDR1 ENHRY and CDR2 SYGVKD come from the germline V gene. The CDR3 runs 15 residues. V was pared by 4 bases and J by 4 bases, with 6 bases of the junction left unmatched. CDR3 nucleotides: TGTGCCATCAGTGGGGCTAGCGGGGCCCCAGATACGCAGTATTTT. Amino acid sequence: CAISGASGAPDTQYF.

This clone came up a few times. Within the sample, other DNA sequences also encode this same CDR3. The CDR3 spells CASSQGGGVNEQFF. CDR3 DNA: TGTGCCAGCAGCCAAGGCGGGGGGGTCAATGAGCAGTTCTTC. The J gene is TRBJ2-1, the V gene TRBV3-1 (or the pseudogene TRBV3-2), with 9 positions matching TRBD2. The CDR3 totals 14 residues. Germline V CDR1 and CDR2: LGHDT, YNNKEL (reference sequence). V dropped 1 base and J dropped 6; count of bases not matched to a gene: 1.

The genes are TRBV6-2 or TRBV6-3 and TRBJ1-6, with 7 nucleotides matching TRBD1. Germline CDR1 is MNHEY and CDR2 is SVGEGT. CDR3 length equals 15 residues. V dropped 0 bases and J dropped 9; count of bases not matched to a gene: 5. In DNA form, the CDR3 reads TGTGCCAGCAGTTACTCGGGGACAGCCCTTTCACCCCTCCACTTT. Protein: CASSYSGTALSPLHF.